This T cell receptor (beta chain) comes out of a study of molecular identifiers for immune sequencing clone quantification. TCRdb analysed the PCR reads with MiXCR anew, one entry per CDR3 protein. Of more than 95,000 distinct CDR3 sequences listed, less than 25% are singletons. A note on this clonotype: A read error may produce the germline difference seen at one junction end.

The length of the CDR3 is 16 residues. Germline V CDR1 and CDR2: MGHRA, YSYEKL. The origin of this receptor is a human donor in good health. Some libraries in this study had Jurkat cell RNA spiked in. Sequencing used naive CD8+ T cells from blood, with Jurkat cell RNA spiked in. Subset specified: FACS-sorted CD8+CD4-CCR7+CD45RA+ naive T cells. The rearrangement links TRBV4-1 to TRBJ2-4; the D gene is possibly TRBD1 (5 bases). The CDR3 DNA reads as TGCGCCAGCAGCCAAGATAGGGGATGGGCCAAAAGCATTCAGTACTTC. Protein sequence: CASSQDRGWAKSIQYF.